One and the same sample provided the 25 T cell receptor beta chains below, sequenced in a study of ipilimumab plus nivolumab after autologous stem cell transplantation. Assay used: immunoSEQ multiplex PCR; TCRdb lists only in-frame clones, some missing. The sample yields over 80,000 clones, 83% seen once. The specimen was PBMCs, collected in a trial of ipilimumab plus nivolumab as post-transplant consolidation. Receptor source: a male donor with diffuse large B-cell lymphoma.

This chain links TRBV5-1 with TRBJ1-1; D call uncertain. Trimming took off 0 bases at V and 0 bases at J, with 6 bases between the two ends. The CDR3 has 14 residues. Germline V gene sequence: CDR1 SGHRS, CDR2 YFSETQ. This CDR3 reads CASSLGQVNTEAFF. CDR3 coding DNA: TGCGCCAGCAGCTTGGGCCAGGTGAACACTGAAGCTTTCTTT.

This clone was seen a few times. The chain recombines TRBV19 with TRBJ1-1; D gene ambiguous. Trimming removed 0 bases from V and 7 bases from J, with 12 bases in between. This CDR3 has 14 amino acids. CDR1 LNHDA and CDR2 SQIVND come from the germline V gene (reference sequence). CDR3 bases: TGTGCCAGTAGTATAGATGGAAGAGCCAGTGAAGCTTTCTTT. It is translated as CASSIDGRASEAFF. Combining the CDR3 with reference TRBV19 and TRBJ1-1 gives the whole variable domain DGGITQSPKYLFRKEGQNVTLSCEQNLNHDAMYWYRQDPGQGLRLIYYSQIVNDFQKGDIAEGYSVSREKKESFPLTVTSAQKNPTAFYLCASSIDGRASEAFFGQGTRLTVV.

The chain is built from TRBV2 and TRBJ1-6; D gene uncertain. The CDR3 extends over 14 amino acids. Germline V gene data show CDR1 as SNHLY and CDR2 as FYNNEI. V lost 6 bases and J lost 8, with 14 bases in between. For the CDR3, the DNA is TGTGCCAGCAGCGAACTCAGAGGCGATTCACCCCTCCACTTT. This translates into CASSELRGDSPLHF.

The J gene is TRBJ1-6, the V gene TRBV7-9; TRBD1 might be the D (5 bases). The germline V and J ends were trimmed by 5 bases and 9 bases, with 8 bases remaining between them. From germline, CDR1 is SEHNR and CDR2 FQNEAQ (reference sequence). This CDR3 has 12 residues. CDR3 residues: CASSLGVSPLHF. The CDR3 bases are TGTGCCAGCAGCCTGGGGGTTTCACCCCTCCACTTT. The full variable domain, with the rest looked up from reference TRBV7-9 and TRBJ1-6, is DTGVSQNPRHKITKRGQNVTFRCDPISEHNRLYWYRQTLGQGPEFLTYFQNEAQLEKSRLLSDRFSAERPKGSFSTLEIQRTEQGDSAMYLCASSLGVSPLHFGNGTRLTVT.

V and J are TRBV5-1 and TRBJ1-6; D possibly corresponds to TRBD1 (5 bases). V was trimmed by 0 bases and J by 0 bases, leaving 19 bases between them. Germline lookup yields CDR1 SGHRS and CDR2 YFSETQ. The CDR3 loop spans 20 amino acids. The CDR3 DNA reads as TGCGCCAGCAGCTTGGCCGGCTTTTCAGGGCTCAGCTCCTATAATTCACCCCTCCACTTT. Protein product: CASSLAGFSGLSSYNSPLHF.

This chain links TRBV5-1 with TRBJ2-2; TRBD2 matches 14 bases. The CDR3 covers 17 residues. Germline V lookup: CDR1 SGHRS, CDR2 YFSETQ. After removal of 3 bases from V and 3 bases from J, the junction contained 4 bases not matched to a gene. The CDR3 DNA reads TGCGCCAGCAGCTCAGGACTAGCGGGGGGCCACACCGGGGAGCTGTTTTTT. As protein: CASSSGLAGGHTGELFF.

V and J are TRBV9 and TRBJ2-3, with 9 bases lining up with TRBD2. After removal of 0 bases from V and 2 bases from J, the junction contained 10 bases not matched to a gene. CDR3 length equals 18 residues. Germline loops: CDR1 SGDLS, CDR2 YYNGEE. Here the CDR3 reads CASSVVSGGGGATDTQYF. The CDR3, as DNA: TGTGCCAGCAGCGTAGTCTCTGGGGGCGGGGGGGCCACAGATACGCAGTATTTT. Full variable domain (rest looked up from reference TRBV9 and TRBJ2-3): DSGVTQTPKHLITATGQRVTLRCSPRSGDLSVYWYQQSLDQGLQFLIQYYNGEERAKGNILERFSAQQFPDLHSELNLSSLELGDSALYFCASSVVSGGGGATDTQYFGPGTRLTVL.

The chain couples TRBV6-5 to TRBJ2-5, with TRBD1 as a possible D gene (5 bases). There are 13 residues in the CDR3. Per the germline V gene, CDR1 is MNHEY and CDR2 is SVGAGI. Trimming took off 10 bases at V and 6 bases at J, with 18 bases between the two ends. CDR3 coding DNA: TGTGCCACCTGGACACCGGATCGACAGACCCAGTACTTC. Translation: CATWTPDRQTQYF.

This chain links TRBV30 with TRBJ2-2, with D possibly matching TRBD1 (5 bases). Germline assignment: CDR1 GTSNPN and CDR2 SVGIG (reference sequence). The ends were cut back, 2 bases at V and 4 bases at J, with 11 bases in the middle. The CDR3 runs 14 residues. The CDR3 sequence: CAWSLDISTGELFF. The CDR3 nucleotides read TGTGCCTGGAGTTTGGACATTAGCACCGGGGAGCTGTTTTTT.

This clone occurred once. The chain is built from TRBV11-2 and TRBJ2-7; D is perhaps TRBD2 (5 bases). This CDR3 spans 14 amino acids. V lost 1 base to trimming and J lost 5 bases, with 12 bases between them. CDR1 is SGHAT and CDR2 is FQNNGV in the germline V gene. Here the CDR3 reads CASSLALANDEQYF. CDR3 DNA: TGTGCCAGCAGCTTAGCCCTAGCTAACGACGAGCAGTACTTC.

The chain recombines TRBV5-5 with TRBJ1-5; D gene ambiguous. From germline, CDR1 is SGHKS and CDR2 YYEKEE (reference sequence). This CDR3 comprises 13 residues. V was shortened by 0 bases and J by 2 bases, with 3 bases between the two germline ends. CDR3 nucleotide sequence: TGTGCCAGCAGCTTGGATGGCAATCAGCCCCAGCATTTT. It codes for CASSLDGNQPQHF. The whole variable domain, filled in from reference TRBV5-5 and TRBJ1-5, reads DAGVTQSPTHLIKTRGQQVTLRCSPISGHKSVSWYQQVLGQGPQFIFQYYEKEERGRGNFPDRFSARQFPNYSSELNVNALLLGDSALYLCASSLDGNQPQHFGDGTRLSIL.

The chain uses TRBV7-2 and TRBJ2-5, with 8 bases identical to TRBD2. V was pared by 5 bases and J by 5 bases, with 10 bases of the junction left unmatched. This CDR3 region has 15 residues. The V gene's germline CDR1 is SGHTA and CDR2 FQGNSA. CDR3 nucleotides: TGTGCCAGCAGCCCGGGGGGGGGCCTTATGGAGACCCAGTACTTC. It specifies CASSPGGGLMETQYF.

The rearrangement joins TRBV5-1 to TRBJ2-5; D is perhaps TRBD1 (6 bases). Germline CDR1 reads SGHRS; CDR2 reads YFSETQ. V lost 4 bases to trimming and J lost 2 bases, with 12 bases between them. The CDR3 length is 14 residues. Here the CDR3 reads CASSPGQGQETQYF. The DNA for the CDR3 is TGCGCCAGCAGCCCCGGCCAGGGGCAAGAGACCCAGTACTTC.

This chain joins TRBV6-1 and TRBJ1-2; D may be TRBD1 (5 bases). Trimming cost V 3 bases and J 4 bases, with 12 bases left between them. The germline gives CDR1 MNHNS, CDR2 SASEGT. The CDR3 has 14 residues. The CDR3 coding sequence is TGTGCCAGCAGTGAGCTGGGGGTAAGCTATGGCTACACCTTC. This encodes CASSELGVSYGYTF.

A few counts support this clone. DNA of the CDR3: TGTGCCAGCAGTCCCCGACCCCGGGATGAAGCTTTCTTT. It is translated as CASSPRPRDEAFF. The V gene is TRBV28, the J gene TRBJ1-1; D remains ambiguous. Trimming shortened V by 5 bases and J by 7 bases, and 14 bases separated the two germline ends. This CDR3 is 13 amino acids long. Germline V gene lookup returns CDR1 MDHEN and CDR2 SYDVKM.

The rearrangement joins TRBV25-1 to TRBJ2-3; 7 bases are shared with TRBD2. Germline trimming cut 5 bases from V and 1 base from J; bases unmatched to any gene: 12. This CDR3 has 17 amino acids. Germline CDR1 is MGHDK and CDR2 is SYGVNS. CDR3 in amino acids: CASSSARRAGGTDTQYF. The CDR3 coding sequence is TGTGCCAGCAGTTCCGCCAGGAGGGCGGGGGGCACAGATACGCAGTATTTT.

This chain connects TRBV6-1 to TRBJ2-5; 10 nucleotides agree with TRBD2. J lost 2 bases, V lost 2 bases, and 5 bases had no gene match. This CDR3 comprises 16 residues. Per germline, CDR1 MNHNS and CDR2 SASEGT. The CDR3 spells CASSENSGGWQETQYF. CDR3 coding DNA: TGTGCCAGCAGTGAAAATAGCGGGGGGTGGCAAGAGACCCAGTACTTC.

This clone has just a few counts. DNA of the CDR3: TGTGCCAGCAGCCAAGCATTTTCAGGGGCAAATGAGCAGTTCTTC. Translating gives CASSQAFSGANEQFF. This chain joins TRBV14 and TRBJ2-1, with D possibly TRBD1 on 6 matching bases. CDR3 length: 15 residues. V was cut by 1 base and J by 7 bases, with 14 bases left in between. Germline CDR1 reads SGHDN; CDR2 reads FVKESK.

The V gene is TRBV7-9, the J gene TRBJ2-7; 9 nucleotides line up with TRBD1. The CDR3 has 15 amino acids. Germline V lookup: CDR1 SEHNR, CDR2 FQNEAQ (reference sequence). V was pared by 5 bases and J by 5 bases, with 10 bases of the junction left unmatched. The CDR3 DNA is TGTGCCAGCAGCGCGCGCCTGGGACAGGGAGACGAGCAGTACTTC. It yields the protein CASSARLGQGDEQYF.

The CDR3 sequence: CASSSSSPGQGAGYTF. CDR3 bases: TGCGCCAGCAGCTCGAGCAGTCCGGGACAGGGGGCTGGCTACACCTTC. The V and J genes are TRBV5-1 and TRBJ1-2, with 12 positions matching TRBD1. V trimming: 3 bases; J trimming: 7 bases; junction bases outside the gene matches: 10. The CDR3 has 16 residues. Germline V gene lookup returns CDR1 SGHRS and CDR2 YFSETQ.

The genes are TRBV27 and TRBJ1-1, with D possibly being TRBD1 (5 bases). The CDR3 runs 16 residues. Germline assignment: CDR1 MNHEY and CDR2 SMNVEV (reference sequence). Trimming stripped 1 base from V and 0 bases from J, with 12 bases between. CDR3 DNA sequence: TGTGCCAGCAGTTTATTACCGGGGACCATGAACACTGAAGCTTTCTTT. Translating it yields CASSLLPGTMNTEAFF.

The CDR3 DNA sequence: TGTGCCAGCCGTCAGGACCCCTTGACGGCCGAGCAGTACTTC. Translated, it gives CASRQDPLTAEQYF. This chain connects TRBV5-4 to TRBJ2-7; D is unclear. Trimming pared 7 bases from V and 6 bases from J, leaving 20 bases between. The V gene's germline CDR1 is SGHNT and CDR2 YYREEE (reference sequence). CDR3 length: 14 residues.

The chain recombines TRBV25-1 with TRBJ1-1; TRBD1 matches 7 bases. The length of the CDR3 is 13 residues. The germline V gene encodes CDR1 MGHDK and CDR2 SYGVNS. The V and J ends lost 9 bases and 3 bases, in that order; junction bases with no gene match: 7. CDR3 in DNA: TGTGCCAGTCGACAGGGTGTGCACACTGAAGCTTTCTTT. Amino acid sequence: CASRQGVHTEAFF.

The rearrangement joins TRBV11-2 to TRBJ2-1; possibly TRBD1 or TRBD2 for D (5 bases each). The CDR3 has 18 residues. Germline CDR1 reads SGHAT; CDR2 reads FQNNGV. The germline V and J ends were trimmed by 5 bases and 4 bases, with 24 bases remaining between them. CDR3 loop: CASSHSERGVIRYNEQFF. The CDR3 nucleotides are TGTGCCAGCAGCCACTCCGAGAGGGGAGTGATTCGATACAATGAGCAGTTCTTC.

This clone was observed a handful of times. This chain links TRBV5-5 with TRBJ1-5; D gene ambiguous. The CDR3 sequence is 15 residues long. Trimming took off 0 bases at V and 0 bases at J, with 7 bases between the two ends. Germline V lookup: CDR1 SGHKS, CDR2 YYEKEE (reference sequence). This CDR3 reads CASSLDFYSNQPQHF. Written as DNA, the CDR3 is TGTGCCAGCAGCTTGGACTTTTATAGCAATCAGCCCCAGCATTTT.